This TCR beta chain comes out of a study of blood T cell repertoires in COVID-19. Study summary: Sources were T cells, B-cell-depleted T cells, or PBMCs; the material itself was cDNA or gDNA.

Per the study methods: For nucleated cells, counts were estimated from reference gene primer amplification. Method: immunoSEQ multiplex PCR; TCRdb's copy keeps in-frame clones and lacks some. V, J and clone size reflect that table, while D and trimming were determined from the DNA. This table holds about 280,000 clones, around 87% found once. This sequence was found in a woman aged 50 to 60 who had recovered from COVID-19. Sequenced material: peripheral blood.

The CDR3 here is CASSQEEGSNEKLFF. CDR3 nucleotides: TGCGCCAGCAGCCAAGAAGAGGGTTCTAATGAAAAACTGTTTTTT. The V call is TRBV4-1, the J call TRBJ1-4; D ambiguous. The CDR3 contains 15 residues. From germline, CDR1 is MGHRA and CDR2 YSYEKL. The V gene lost 0 bases and the J gene lost 3 bases, with 8 bases spanning the gap.